Listed here is a single T cell receptor beta chain. The data originate from a study of shared clonotypes between healthy human individuals. Germline CDR1 LNHDA, CDR2 SQIVND (reference sequence). The germline V and J ends were trimmed by 5 bases and 0 bases, with 7 bases remaining between them. This CDR3 contains 13 residues. Sequencing used immunoSEQ multiplex PCR; TCRdb keeps in-frame clones, though not all of them. The sample shows some 1 million clones, approximately 68% of them seen only once. J is TRBJ2-5 and V is TRBV19; no clear D. Specimen: memory CD4+ T cells sorted from blood. Subset reported: CD45RA-negative fraction. The receptor was derived from a man aged 18 to 30 in good health. This chain's CDR3 is CASSGGYQETQYF. Written as DNA, the CDR3 is TGTGCCAGTAGTGGTGGCTACCAAGAGACCCAGTACTTC.